This TCR beta chain was documented in a study of T cells in Graves' hyperthyroidism and ophthalmopathy. CDR3 length equals 15 residues. Germline CDR1 is MGHDK and CDR2 is SYGVNS. J gave up 2 bases and V 3 bases, and 6 bases lay outside the gene matches. The TCR beta CDR3 regions underwent amplification using RNA transcripts as the source. Carried out on the TCR CDR3, a first-round RT-PCR used the HTBI primer set. Each CDR3 protein gets one entry after TCRdb re-called the multiplex PCR reads with MiXCR. The repertoire holds around 380,000 distinct CDR3 sequences, with roughly 14% as singletons. This rearrangement joins TRBV25-1 to TRBJ2-5; TRBD1 matches at 7 bases. Sequencing was carried out using blood. This receptor was obtained from a man under 40 with Graves' hyperthyroidism that later progressed to Graves' ophthalmopathy. CDR3 in amino acids: CASSDMRGPQETQYF. In DNA form, the CDR3 reads TGTGCCAGCAGTGATATGAGGGGGCCGCAAGAGACCCAGTACTTC. Looking up the rest from reference TRBV25-1 and TRBJ2-5 gives the full variable domain: EADIYQTPRYLVIGTGKKITLECSQTMGHDKMYWYQQDPGMELHLIHYSYGVNSTEKGDLSSESTVSRIRTEHFPLTLESARPSHTSQYLCASSDMRGPQETQYFGPGTRLLVL.